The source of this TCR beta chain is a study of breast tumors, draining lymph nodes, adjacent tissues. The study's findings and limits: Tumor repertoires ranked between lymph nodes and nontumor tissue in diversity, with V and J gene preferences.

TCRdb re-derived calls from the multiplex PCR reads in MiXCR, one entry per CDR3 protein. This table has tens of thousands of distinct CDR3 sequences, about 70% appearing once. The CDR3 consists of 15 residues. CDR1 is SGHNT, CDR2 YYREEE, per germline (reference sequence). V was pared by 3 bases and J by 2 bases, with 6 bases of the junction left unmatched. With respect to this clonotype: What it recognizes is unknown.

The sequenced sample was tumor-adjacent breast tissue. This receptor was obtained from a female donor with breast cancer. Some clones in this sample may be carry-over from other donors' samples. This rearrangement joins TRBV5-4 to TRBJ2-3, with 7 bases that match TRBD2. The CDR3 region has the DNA TGTGCCAGCAGCTACCCAGCGGGACTCACAGATACGCAGTATTTT. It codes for CASSYPAGLTDTQYF.